Presented here are 26 T cell receptor beta chains from one specimen sequenced in a study of OX40 agonist ivuxolimab in advanced cancers. The assay was immunoSEQ multiplex PCR, and TCRdb's table has in-frame clones only and misses some. The sample shows roughly 9,800 clones, roughly three fifths of them seen only once. This sample comprised CD4+ or CD8+ T cells sorted from blood, obtained in a trial of the OX40 agonist ivuxolimab. The receptors here all came from an adult with an advanced solid tumor such as melanoma, head and neck, liver or kidney cancer.

The chain combines TRBV7-9 with TRBJ2-2; D may be TRBD1 (5 bases). Germline V lookup: CDR1 SEHNR, CDR2 FQNEAQ (reference sequence). The V end was cut by 9 bases, the J end by 1 base, with 6 bases between. This CDR3 contains 12 residues. CDR3 loop: CASTGNTGELFF. The CDR3 nucleotides are TGTGCCAGTACAGGGAACACCGGGGAGCTGTTTTTT.

This clone is judged medium-sized (0.01 to 0.1%). The V and J genes are TRBV7-9 and TRBJ1-4; 7 bases agree with TRBD1. The germline V gene has CDR1 SEHNR and CDR2 FQNEAQ (reference sequence). The CDR3 has 17 residues. The junction had 7 bases not matched to a gene; V was cut back by 1 base and J by 2 bases. The CDR3: CASSLVPDRMTNEKLFF. CDR3 nucleotide sequence: TGTGCCAGCAGCTTAGTCCCGGACAGGATGACTAATGAAAAACTGTTTTTT.

Judged by abundance, this clone is medium-sized. The chain is built from TRBV7-9 and TRBJ1-2, with no clear D. V lost 5 bases and J 2 bases, leaving 9 bases between the germline ends. The CDR3 covers 13 residues. Germline CDR1 is SEHNR and CDR2 is FQNEAQ (reference sequence). The CDR3 region has the DNA TGTGCCAGCAGCCCTGCCTCAAACTATGGCTACACCTTC. It specifies CASSPASNYGYTF.

This clone is labeled as medium-sized. CDR3 bases: TGTGCCAGCAGCTTAACGGAGAATCCGAGCAATGAGCAGTTCTTC. Translating it yields CASSLTENPSNEQFF. The V gene is TRBV7-6, the J gene TRBJ2-1; no clear D gene. CDR1 is SGHVS, CDR2 FNYEAQ, per germline. This CDR3 is built from 15 residues. Trimming left V 2 bases short and J 6 bases short, with 14 bases between. Looking up the rest from reference TRBV7-6 and TRBJ2-1 gives the full variable domain: GAGVSQSPRYKVTKRGQDVALRCDPISGHVSLYWYRQALGQGPEFLTYFNYEAQQDKSGLPNDRFSAERPEGSISTLTIQRTEQRDSAMYRCASSLTENPSNEQFFGPGTRLTVL.

This clone has more than one count but fewer than ten. V usage is TRBV28 and J usage is TRBJ1-5, with 10 bases lining up with TRBD1. The length of the CDR3 is 14 residues. Trimming took 8 bases from V and 10 from J; bases not matched to a gene: 11. Germline values: CDR1 MDHEN, CDR2 SYDVKM. The CDR3 loop reads CASVMGTGDQPQHF. In DNA form, the CDR3 reads TGTGCCAGCGTAATGGGGACAGGGGACCAACCCCAGCATTTT.

This clone was found a few times. DNA for the CDR3: TGTGCCAGCAGCCCCGGGGGACGGGCGAACACCGGGGAGCTGTTTTTT. Translating gives CASSPGGRANTGELFF. This chain links TRBV27 with TRBJ2-2, with a weak D call TRBD2 (6 bases). This CDR3 is built from 16 residues. Germline V CDR1 and CDR2: MNHEY, SMNVEV (reference sequence). V lost 6 bases and J lost 0, with 14 bases in between.

The chain couples TRBV6-9 to TRBJ2-7; D not certain. Trimming stripped 5 bases from V and 3 bases from J, with 17 bases between. Germline CDR1 reads MNHGY; CDR2 reads SVAAGI. This CDR3 is 15 amino acids long. CDR3 DNA: TGTGCCAGCAGTGTACTCACTCCAGGTCACTACGAGCAGTACTTC. Its translation is CASSVLTPGHYEQYF.

The CDR3 DNA reads as TGTGCCAGTAGTATAGATCTAGACAGAACCTACGAGCAGTACTTC. Encoded protein: CASSIDLDRTYEQYF. The V and J genes are TRBV19 and TRBJ2-5; D perhaps matches TRBD1 (5 bases). The end of the DNA fits TRBJ2-7 better, so the J call may be wrong. In germline, CDR1 is LNHDA, CDR2 SQIVND (reference sequence). The CDR3 sequence is 15 residues long.

The chain employs TRBV28 and TRBJ1-1; TRBD1 aligns across 8 bases. With 5 bases clipped from V and 1 base from J, the junction kept 12 bases outside the gene matches. This CDR3 has 17 residues. Germline loops: CDR1 MDHEN, CDR2 SYDVKM. The CDR3 reads CASSLRGRGHPNTEAFF. CDR3 nucleotide sequence: TGTGCCAGCAGTCTTCGGGGCAGGGGGCACCCGAACACTGAAGCTTTCTTT.

This chain links TRBV10-1 with TRBJ2-7; D assignment may be TRBD1 or TRBD2 (5 bases each). V was cut by 5 bases and J by 1 base, with 12 bases left in between. Germline V lookup: CDR1 WNHNN, CDR2 SYGVQD (reference sequence). There are 14 residues in the CDR3. DNA of the CDR3: TGCGCCAGCAGTAGCGGCAGGGAATCCTACGAGCAGTACTTC. Translation: CASSSGRESYEQYF.

In its sample, this clone was seen once. This chain links TRBV19 with TRBJ2-3, with 7 bases aligning to TRBD2. This CDR3 spans 14 amino acids. Germline-derived CDR1 and CDR2 are LNHDA and SQIVND (reference sequence). V trimming: 7 bases; J trimming: 3 bases; junction bases outside the gene matches: 7. The CDR3 loop reads CASTVTSVTDTQYF. In nucleotides, the CDR3 is TGTGCCAGTACGGTTACTAGCGTGACAGATACGCAGTATTTT.

The CDR3 bases are TGTGCCAGCAGCTACCCGGGGGTTCAGCCCCAGCATTTT. It specifies CASSYPGVQPQHF. This chain links TRBV7-9 with TRBJ1-5; maybe TRBD1 (5 bases). The CDR3 is made up of 13 amino acids. Trimming left V 4 bases short and J 6 bases short, with 10 bases between. Germline CDR1 and CDR2: SEHNR and FQNEAQ (reference sequence).

The rearrangement joins TRBV28 to TRBJ2-7; D is ambiguous. This CDR3 region has 13 residues. V lost 3 bases and J 1 base, leaving 7 bases between the germline ends. The germline CDR1 and CDR2 sequences are MDHEN and SYDVKM. The CDR3 here is CASSLLGSYEQYF. DNA of the CDR3: TGTGCCAGCAGTTTGTTGGGGTCCTACGAGCAGTACTTC.

CDR3 coding DNA: TGTGCCAGCAGCGTAGAGGGGGCCTCGGGGTCACCCCTCCACTTT. It translates to CASSVEGASGSPLHF. This chain links TRBV9 with TRBJ1-6, with 7 bases lining up with TRBD1. CDR3 length equals 15 residues. Germline lookup yields CDR1 SGDLS and CDR2 YYNGEE. V was pared by 0 bases and J by 10 bases, with 7 bases of the junction left unmatched.

This clone was seen once. The gene calls are TRBV6-9 and TRBJ2-7; 13 bases map to TRBD2. Germline values: CDR1 MNHGY, CDR2 SVAAGI. The junction had 5 bases not matched to a gene; V was cut back by 7 bases and J by 2 bases. The length of the CDR3 is 15 residues. The CDR3 bases are TGTGCCAGCACCCAACTAGCGGGAGGGCCCTACGAGCAGTACTTC. This gives the protein CASTQLAGGPYEQYF.

The chain is built from TRBV27 and TRBJ1-2; 8 bases match TRBD1. The CDR3 runs 14 residues. The trim removed 0 bases at V and 8 bases at J, leaving 5 bases unmatched. CDR1 and CDR2 (germline): MNHEY, SMNVEV (reference sequence). In DNA, the CDR3 is TGTGCCAGCAGTTTATCGGGGACAGGCTCCGGCTACACCTTC. Translation: CASSLSGTGSGYTF.

The chain combines TRBV19 with TRBJ2-1; 8 nucleotides agree with TRBD1. Losses at the gene ends were 5 bases for V and 7 bases for J; bases not matched to a gene: 10. In germline, CDR1 is LNHDA, CDR2 SQIVND (reference sequence). The CDR3 has 15 amino acids. The CDR3 sequence: CASSVGAGGVNEQFF. CDR3 DNA: TGTGCCAGTAGTGTTGGGGCAGGGGGCGTGAATGAGCAGTTCTTC.

A few counts support this clone. J is TRBJ1-1 and V is TRBV19; D remains unclear. Per the germline V gene, CDR1 is LNHDA and CDR2 is SQIVND (reference sequence). Trimming took off 2 bases at V and 10 bases at J, with 14 bases between the two ends. The CDR3 spans 13 residues. The CDR3 is CASSISSPSGAFF. Here the CDR3 DNA reads TGTGCCAGTAGTATATCGAGTCCCTCGGGAGCTTTCTTT.

Concerning this clone itself: This may come from a read error, since a much larger clone is one base off. The chain combines TRBV9 with TRBJ2-1; D gene uncertain. The V and J ends lost 4 bases and 7 bases respectively, with 6 bases between them. The germline V gene encodes CDR1 SGDLS and CDR2 YYNGEE. This CDR3 comprises 11 residues. As DNA, the CDR3 is TGTGCCAGCAGCTTGGCTAATGAGCAGTTCTTC. This gives the protein CASSLANEQFF.

With regard to this clone: At one end the junction does not follow the germline gene, possibly because of a read error. This chain links TRBV7-7 with TRBJ2-2; a weak D match, TRBD1 (5 bases). Germline V gives CDR1 SSHAT, CDR2 FNYEAQ (reference sequence). This CDR3 region has 15 residues. CDR3 in amino acids: CASSPFQGLAGELFF. In DNA, the CDR3 is TGTGCTAGCAGCCCATTTCAGGGCTTGGCCGGGGAGCTGTTTTTT.

Turning to this clone: It may be a read error: a sequence one base away is much more abundant. Other DNA sequences of this sample code for an identical CDR3. The chain has TRBV4-1 and TRBJ2-7; the D gene could be TRBD1 or TRBD2 (5 bases each). CDR3 length: 14 residues. Germline V gene lookup returns CDR1 MGHRA and CDR2 YSYEKL. Trimming took off 1 base at V and 2 bases at J, with 9 bases between the two ends. DNA of the CDR3: TGCGCCAGCAGCCAAGCGGGGCAGGCCTACGAGCAGTACTTC. It yields the protein CASSQAGQAYEQYF.

CDR3 region: CASSFWGQVNQPQHF. DNA for the CDR3: TGTGCCAGCAGTTTCTGGGGACAGGTTAATCAGCCCCAGCATTTT. The chain has TRBV28 and TRBJ1-5; 8 bases are shared with TRBD1. The germline V gene has CDR1 MDHEN and CDR2 SYDVKM. This CDR3 is 15 amino acids long. J gave up 4 bases and V 3 bases, and 5 bases lay outside the gene matches.

This clone was recorded a few times. V usage is TRBV2 and J usage is TRBJ1-6; weak D call: TRBD1 (5 bases). Trimming removed 5 bases at V and 10 bases at J, with 9 bases between. The V gene's germline CDR1 is SNHLY and CDR2 FYNNEI. This CDR3 is 12 amino acids long. The CDR3 sequence is CASSQGPSPLHF. In DNA form, the CDR3 reads TGTGCCAGCAGTCAGGGACCGTCACCCCTCCACTTT.

This clone was detected a few times. The V gene is TRBV6-1, the J gene TRBJ1-4, with D uncertain. V was clipped by 2 bases and J by 2 bases, with 18 bases between them. Germline values: CDR1 MNHNS, CDR2 SASEGT. CDR3 length: 18 amino acids. DNA of the CDR3: TGTGCCAGCAGTGAATATGTTATCGGGCTGACGACTAATGAAAAACTGTTTTTT. Amino acids: CASSEYVIGLTTNEKLFF.

The rearrangement links TRBV28 to TRBJ2-1, with 11 bases aligning to TRBD2. The CDR3 covers 15 residues. V trimming: 6 bases; J trimming: 5 bases; junction bases outside the gene matches: 6. CDR1 is MDHEN and CDR2 is SYDVKM in the germline V gene. In DNA form, the CDR3 reads TGTGCCAGCAGGGGGGGGACTAGCGGAAACAATGAGCAGTTCTTC. It codes for CASRGGTSGNNEQFF.

This clone is medium-sized (0.01 to 0.1%) in the sample. V is TRBV7-9 and J is TRBJ1-1; D may be TRBD1 (5 bases). CDR3 size: 14 residues. Germline CDR1 and CDR2: SEHNR and FQNEAQ (reference sequence). Trimming took off 5 bases at V and 5 bases at J, with 15 bases between the two ends. CDR3 in amino acids: CASSPVSGWTEAFF. The CDR3 DNA sequence: TGTGCCAGCAGCCCAGTCTCAGGGTGGACTGAAGCTTTCTTT.